Presented here are 25 T cell receptor beta chains from one specimen sequenced in a study of T cell repertoires in cytomegalovirus infection. Their target antigens are unknown. TCRdb re-derived calls from the reads in MiXCR, one entry per CDR3 protein. The sample holds hundreds of thousands of distinct CDR3 sequences; almost 30% are singletons and the top ten take 20%. The sample consisted of cultured PBMCs, taken from culture after CMV antigen stimulation. The receptors derive from a human donor in good health (CMV status not recorded). Some clones in this sample may be carry-over from other donors' samples.

Many counts were recorded for this clonotype. The chain has TRBV3-1 and TRBJ2-2, with TRBD2 identical over 12 bases. This CDR3 spans 17 amino acids. V dropped 5 bases and J dropped 4; count of bases not matched to a gene: 8. Germline V gene lookup returns CDR1 LGHDT and CDR2 YNNKEL (reference sequence). CDR3 region: CASSVLAGGLSTGELFF. The CDR3 DNA reads as TGTGCCAGCAGCGTACTAGCGGGGGGCCTTTCCACCGGGGAGCTGTTTTTT. Based on the CDR3 plus reference TRBV3-1 and TRBJ2-2, the full variable domain is DTAVSQTPKYLVTQMGNDKSIKCEQNLGHDTMYWYKQDSKKFLKIMFSYNNKELIINETVPNRFSPKSPDKAHLNLHINSLELGDSAVYFCASSVLAGGLSTGELFFGEGSRLTVL.

V and J are TRBV7-2 and TRBJ2-1; D may be TRBD2 (5 bases). In germline, CDR1 is SGHTA, CDR2 FQGNSA. V shed 10 bases and J shed 5 bases, with 12 bases lying between them. The CDR3 loop spans 12 amino acids. CDR3: CATRGRDNEQFF. The DNA of the CDR3 is TGTGCCACCCGCGGGCGGGACAATGAGCAGTTCTTC.

This rearrangement joins TRBV28 to TRBJ2-7; 10 positions match TRBD2. V gave up 5 bases and J gave up 0 bases; unmatched junction bases: 16. This CDR3 comprises 19 residues. Germline values: CDR1 MDHEN, CDR2 SYDVKM. The CDR3 loop reads CASSGIGVAGGPSSYEQYF. CDR3 DNA sequence: TGTGCCAGCAGTGGGATCGGGGTAGCGGGAGGACCCAGCTCCTACGAGCAGTACTTC. Full variable domain (missing parts from reference TRBV28 and TRBJ2-7): DVKVTQSSRYLVKRTGEKVFLECVQDMDHENMFWYRQDPGLGLRLIYFSYDVKMKEKGDIPEGYSVSREKKERFSLILESASTNQTSMYLCASSGIGVAGGPSSYEQYFGPGTRLTVT.

This clonotype was seen a handful of times. The rearrangement joins TRBV6-1 to TRBJ2-7; 13 bases are a match to TRBD2. The J segment lost 0 bases and the V segment lost 5 bases, leaving 7 bases of the junction unmatched. The CDR3 is made up of 17 amino acids. Germline CDR1 MNHNS, CDR2 SASEGT. As DNA, the CDR3 is TGTGCCAGCAGTAAAGGGACTAGCGGGGCGATCTCCTACGAGCAGTACTTC. It is translated as CASSKGTSGAISYEQYF.

This clonotype was seen more than once but under ten times. The chain employs TRBV6-1 and TRBJ1-4; D remains ambiguous. V was clipped by 4 bases and J by 0 bases, with 15 bases between them. The CDR3 totals 17 residues. Germline CDR1 and CDR2: MNHNS and SASEGT. The CDR3 sequence is CASSAPLGRTTNEKLFF. The CDR3 DNA follows: TGTGCCAGCAGTGCGCCCCTAGGACGGACAACTAATGAAAAACTGTTTTTT.

A few counts support this clonotype. The rearrangement uses TRBV2 and TRBJ2-3; the match to TRBD2 covers 12 bases. Losses at the gene ends were 2 bases for V and 10 bases for J; bases not matched to a gene: 4. In germline, CDR1 is SNHLY, CDR2 FYNNEI. This CDR3 region has 14 residues. The CDR3 region is CASSEMLAGGAQYF. The CDR3 coding sequence is TGTGCCAGCAGTGAAATGCTAGCGGGGGGGGCGCAGTATTTT.

J is TRBJ1-1 and V is TRBV7-8, with D uncertain. Per the germline V gene, CDR1 is SGHVS and CDR2 is FQNEAQ. The CDR3 covers 11 residues. V was cut by 5 bases and J by 10 bases, with 11 bases left in between. CDR3 residues: CASSRGSTAFF. The CDR3 region has the DNA TGTGCCAGCAGCCGGGGTAGTACAGCTTTCTTT.

This clonotype was detected a few times. This chain joins TRBV27 and TRBJ1-2; no firm D call. V lost 1 base, J lost 2 bases, and 14 bases lay in between. The CDR3 consists of 16 residues. Germline V gives CDR1 MNHEY, CDR2 SMNVEV (reference sequence). CDR3 protein: CASSLYGREQNYGYTF. The CDR3 DNA sequence: TGTGCCAGCAGTTTATATGGACGGGAACAAAACTATGGCTACACCTTC.

This rearrangement joins TRBV3-1 to TRBJ1-1; D unresolved. The V gene lost 5 bases and the J gene lost 6 bases, with 13 bases spanning the gap. Germline CDR1 LGHDT, CDR2 YNNKEL (reference sequence). The CDR3 is 13 amino acids. This CDR3 reads CASSNGVTSEAFF. Here the CDR3 DNA reads TGTGCCAGCAGCAACGGGGTCACCTCTGAAGCTTTCTTT.

This chain connects TRBV5-4 to TRBJ2-1; D remains ambiguous. V was clipped by 0 bases and J by 8 bases, with 15 bases between them. Germline CDR1 is SGHNT and CDR2 is YYREEE (reference sequence). This CDR3 has 15 residues. As DNA, the CDR3 is TGTGCCAGCAGCTTGGATGGGGTAAGGTACGATGAGCAGTTCTTC. It specifies CASSLDGVRYDEQFF.

The rearrangement links TRBV11-2 to TRBJ1-4; possibly TRBD1 for D (6 bases). Per germline, CDR1 SGHAT and CDR2 FQNNGV. Trimming left V 7 bases short and J 0 bases short, with 9 bases between. CDR3 length: 14 amino acids. CDR3 sequence: CASTPGATNEKLFF. The CDR3 region has the DNA TGTGCCAGCACACCAGGGGCAACTAATGAAAAACTGTTTTTT.

This chain connects TRBV6-5 to TRBJ2-7, with 10 nucleotides matching TRBD1. CDR1 is MNHEY, CDR2 SVGAGI, per germline. This CDR3 has 17 residues. Trimming took 0 bases from V and 3 from J; bases not matched to a gene: 8. The CDR3 sequence: CASSYSKYRDRGYEQYF. The CDR3 region has the DNA TGTGCCAGCAGTTACTCGAAATACCGGGACAGGGGCTACGAGCAGTACTTC.

This clonotype was observed a handful of times. The chain combines TRBV30 with TRBJ1-2; D may be TRBD1 (6 bases). Germline-derived CDR1 and CDR2 are GTSNPN and SVGIG (reference sequence). The V end lost 8 bases, the J end lost 4 bases, and 23 bases lay between the germline ends. The length of the CDR3 is 15 residues. CDR3 coding DNA: TGTGCCGGGAACAGGACAGTGGGAGGTAGCTATGGCTACACCTTC. It codes for CAGNRTVGGSYGYTF.

The gene calls are TRBV24-1 and TRBJ1-5; D is possibly TRBD1 (5 bases). CDR1 is KGHDR, CDR2 SFDVKD, per germline. Trimming took off 5 bases at V and 3 bases at J, with 7 bases between the two ends. The CDR3 spans 13 residues. The CDR3, as DNA: TGTGCCACCAGTGCAGGGTACAATCAGCCCCAGCATTTT. It specifies CATSAGYNQPQHF.

This chain connects TRBV20-1 to TRBJ2-7; perhaps TRBD1 as D (5 bases). This CDR3 region has 14 residues. Trimming cost V 6 bases and J 0 bases, with 15 bases left between them. Per the germline V gene, CDR1 is DFQATT and CDR2 is SNEGSKA (reference sequence). CDR3 residues: CSAPDSRSSYEQYF. The CDR3 DNA is TGCAGTGCCCCAGACAGTCGAAGCTCCTACGAGCAGTACTTC.

The chain is built from TRBV27 and TRBJ1-2; 11 bases align to TRBD1. There are 15 residues in the CDR3. Germline CDR1 and CDR2: MNHEY and SMNVEV (reference sequence). With 4 bases clipped from V and 2 bases from J, the junction kept 3 bases outside the gene matches. The CDR3 sequence: CASSSRDRGNYGYTF. The CDR3 bases are TGTGCCAGCAGTTCCCGGGACAGGGGGAACTATGGCTACACCTTC.

The chain links TRBV6-2 or TRBV6-3 to TRBJ2-1; 9 nucleotides agree with TRBD2. After removal of 6 bases from V and 4 bases from J, the junction contained 10 bases not matched to a gene. The germline V gene has CDR1 MNHEY and CDR2 SVGEGT. The CDR3 loop spans 16 amino acids. CDR3 region: CASSRSFAGGYNEQFF. CDR3 bases: TGTGCCAGCAGCCGAAGCTTCGCGGGGGGGTACAATGAGCAGTTCTTC.

The CDR3 region is CASSKWTSGISSYEQYF. CDR3 coding DNA: TGTGCCAGCAGCAAATGGACTAGCGGGATTAGCTCCTACGAGCAGTACTTC. This chain joins TRBV11-2 and TRBJ2-7; 12 positions match TRBD2. V was clipped by 5 bases and J by 0 bases; unmatched bases: 8. The CDR3 covers 17 residues. Germline CDR1 and CDR2: SGHAT and FQNNGV.

This clonotype was seen more than once but under ten times. J is TRBJ1-1 and V is TRBV20-1, with D uncertain. Trimming took 3 bases from V and 3 from J, leaving 8 bases between them. Germline lookup yields CDR1 DFQATT and CDR2 SNEGSKA (reference sequence). This CDR3 region has 12 residues. The CDR3 DNA follows: TGCAGTGCTAGTACCGGGGACACTGAAGCTTTCTTT. Its translation: CSASTGDTEAFF.

The V gene is TRBV11-2, the J gene TRBJ1-6, with 9 positions matching TRBD1. The CDR3 sequence is 16 residues long. Germline CDR1 is SGHAT and CDR2 is FQNNGV. V lost 3 bases and J lost 9; bases outside the gene matches: 9. CDR3 amino acids: CASSLNRQGGGSPLHF. DNA of the CDR3: TGTGCCAGCAGCTTGAATAGACAGGGGGGAGGTTCACCCCTCCACTTT.

The chain is built from TRBV3-1 and TRBJ2-1; 11 bases match TRBD2. The CDR3 spans 18 residues. Germline V gene data show CDR1 as LGHDT and CDR2 as YNNKEL (reference sequence). Trimming removed 0 bases from V and 5 bases from J; junction bases left unmatched: 9. The CDR3 spells CASSQESVAGGLDNEQFF. CDR3 DNA: TGTGCCAGCAGCCAAGAGTCGGTAGCGGGGGGGCTGGACAATGAGCAGTTCTTC.

J is TRBJ1-1 and V is TRBV7-2; D unclear. The germline gives CDR1 SGHTA, CDR2 FQGNSA. The V end was cut by 0 bases, the J end by 1 base, with 9 bases between. CDR3 length: 15 residues. The CDR3 spells CASSLAPGGNTEAFF. DNA for the CDR3: TGTGCCAGCAGCTTAGCGCCGGGCGGGAACACTGAAGCTTTCTTT.

V and J are TRBV20-1 and TRBJ2-7; TRBD2 aligns across 9 bases. From germline, CDR1 is DFQATT and CDR2 SNEGSKA (reference sequence). The V segment lost 0 bases and the J segment 1 base; nucleotides outside the gene matches: 10. This CDR3 is 17 amino acids long. The CDR3 coding sequence is TGCAGTGCTAGAGATAGCCTAGCGGGATCGCGGTCCTACGAGCAGTACTTC. Its translation: CSARDSLAGSRSYEQYF.

This clonotype was detected a few times. The chain is built from TRBV6-1 and TRBJ2-6; D gene ambiguous. V was cut by 2 bases and J by 1 base, with 12 bases left in between. The length of the CDR3 is 17 residues. Germline V gene data show CDR1 as MNHNS and CDR2 as SASEGT. CDR3 region: CASSERVRLSGANVLTF. The CDR3 coding sequence is TGTGCCAGCAGTGAACGGGTCCGACTTTCTGGGGCCAACGTCCTGACTTTC.

This chain connects TRBV4-2 to TRBJ2-7; 8 nucleotides agree with TRBD1. The J segment lost 6 bases and the V segment lost 1 base, leaving 2 bases of the junction unmatched. The CDR3 has 13 amino acids. Germline V gives CDR1 LGHNA, CDR2 YNFKEQ. The CDR3 region is CASSQVRGLEQYF. The CDR3 bases are TGTGCCAGCAGCCAAGTCAGGGGGCTCGAGCAGTACTTC.